These 30 T cell receptor beta chains came from one sample sequenced in a study of CD8 T cells in ankylosing spondylitis. TCRdb re-called the 5' RACE reads with MiXCR, one entry per CDR3 protein. The data contain about 340,000 distinct CDR3 sequences, more than 20% of them singletons. Sequencing was done on a sample of blood, either unsorted or a sorted T cell fraction (not recorded which). These receptors were collected from a male donor with ankylosing spondylitis or in good health (not recorded which).

The chain joins TRBV12-3 or TRBV12-4 to TRBJ1-2; TRBD1 is a possible D gene (5 bases). Trimming stripped 4 bases from V and 4 bases from J, with 16 bases between. This CDR3 spans 15 amino acids. CDR3 in DNA: TGTGCCAGCAGTTGGGGGGGAACCGCCACCTATGGCTACACCTTC. This codes for CASSWGGTATYGYTF.

This chain joins TRBV5-1 and TRBJ1-1; no clear D. V lost 0 bases and J lost 7, with 10 bases in between. Germline V lookup: CDR1 SGHRS, CDR2 YFSETQ. CDR3 length: 13 residues. The CDR3 region is CASSLAGMGEAFF. DNA of the CDR3: TGCGCCAGCAGCTTGGCGGGGATGGGTGAAGCTTTCTTT. Full variable domain (rest looked up from reference TRBV5-1 and TRBJ1-1): KAGVTQTPRYLIKTRGQQVTLSCSPISGHRSVSWYQQTPGQGLQFLFEYFSETQRNKGNFPGRFSGRQFSNSRSEMNVSTLELGDSALYLCASSLAGMGEAFFGQGTRLTVV.

The gene calls are TRBV13 and TRBJ1-1; D gene uncertain. This CDR3 contains 13 residues. V lost 4 bases, J lost 3 bases, and 9 bases lay in between. Germline V gives CDR1 PRHDT, CDR2 FYEKMQ (reference sequence). The CDR3 sequence is CASSSGSDTEAFF. The CDR3 DNA follows: TGTGCCAGCAGCTCTGGATCGGACACTGAAGCTTTCTTT.

This clonotype has only a few counts. The chain combines TRBV12-3 or TRBV12-4 with TRBJ2-1; TRBD2 aligns across 11 bases. This CDR3 has 16 residues. Unmatched junction bases numbered 10, after V lost 5 bases and J lost 7 bases. CDR3 sequence reads: CASSNPGLAANNEQFF. The CDR3, as DNA: TGTGCCAGCAGTAACCCGGGACTAGCGGCCAATAATGAGCAGTTCTTC.

The rearrangement links TRBV9 to TRBJ2-1, with 8 bases that match TRBD2. CDR3 length equals 15 residues. Germline V gives CDR1 SGDLS, CDR2 YYNGEE. Trimming removed 4 bases from V and 3 bases from J; junction bases left unmatched: 6. CDR3 residues: CASSTRGDDYNEQFF. In DNA form, the CDR3 reads TGTGCCAGCAGCACGCGGGGGGACGACTACAATGAGCAGTTCTTC.

In this sample, this clonotype turned up a few times. The chain links TRBV4-1 to TRBJ2-7; 9 nucleotides align to TRBD1. Germline-derived CDR1 and CDR2 are MGHRA and YSYEKL. V was clipped by 3 bases and J by 3 bases; unmatched bases: 6. The CDR3 extends over 15 amino acids. The CDR3 bases are TGCGCCAGCAGCCAGCGAACAGGGGGCAGCTACGAGCAGTACTTC. This translates into CASSQRTGGSYEQYF.

This clonotype was detected only a few times. Possible read error: a much larger clone is one base away. The chain combines TRBV7-9 with TRBJ2-2, with D perhaps TRBD2 (5 bases). The CDR3 loop spans 14 amino acids. V was pared by 5 bases and J by 0 bases, with 7 bases between. CDR1 and CDR2 (germline): SEHNR, FQNEAQ (reference sequence). CDR3 residues: CASSVGANTGELFF. Here the CDR3 DNA reads TGTGCCAGCAGCGTCGGGGCGAACACCGGGGAGCTGTTTTTT.

This clonotype was seen a single time. The rearrangement joins TRBV5-6 to TRBJ2-7, with unresolved D. Trimming took off 2 bases at V and 5 bases at J, with 17 bases between the two ends. The CDR3 length is 15 residues. Germline CDR1 reads SGHDT; CDR2 reads YYEEEE. Written as DNA, the CDR3 is TGTGCCAGCAGCTTAAGGGCAGGAACCGGCGACGAGCAGTACTTC. This translates into CASSLRAGTGDEQYF.

The chain combines TRBV25-1 with TRBJ2-7, with D hard to call. The V end was cut by 6 bases, the J end by 2 bases, with 11 bases between. The CDR3 extends over 13 amino acids. CDR1 is MGHDK and CDR2 is SYGVNS in the germline V gene. This CDR3 reads CASRPGETYEQYF. CDR3 nucleotide sequence: TGTGCCAGCAGGCCTGGGGAAACCTACGAGCAGTACTTC.

There are a few counts of this clonotype. J is TRBJ1-5 and V is TRBV21-1; the table calls TRBD1, which could not be checked here. TRBV21-1 is a pseudogene segment. The CDR3 extends over 16 amino acids. CDR3: CASSSSPGFSNQPQHF. CDR3 in DNA: TGTGCCAGCAGCTCTTCGCCGGGATTCAGCAATCAGCCCCAGCATTTT.

The chain is built from TRBV7-6 and TRBJ2-2; no clear D. Trimming cost V 2 bases and J 6 bases, with 4 bases left between them. Germline CDR1 is SGHVS and CDR2 is FNYEAQ. The CDR3 consists of 12 residues. CDR3 DNA: TGTGCCAGCAGCTTAAGTTCCGGGGAGCTGTTTTTT. As protein: CASSLSSGELFF.

This chain uses TRBV11-1 with TRBJ2-1, with D hard to call. CDR1 is SGHAT, CDR2 FQDESV, per germline (reference sequence). There are 16 residues in the CDR3. Between the trimmed V and J ends, which lost 5 bases and 4 bases, there was a span of 18 bases. The CDR3 DNA sequence: TGTGCCAGCAGCCCCCTAACGTGGGCGGTTTACAATGAGCAGTTCTTC. This sequence encodes CASSPLTWAVYNEQFF.

The chain links TRBV11-2 to TRBJ2-7, with D uncertain. Trimming shortened V by 0 bases and J by 2 bases, and 8 bases separated the two germline ends. From germline, CDR1 is SGHAT and CDR2 FQNNGV. The CDR3 runs to 14 residues. DNA of the CDR3: TGTGCCAGCAGCTTAGAATGGCAGACCTACGAGCAGTACTTC. This translates into CASSLEWQTYEQYF.

The chain employs TRBV5-6 and TRBJ2-1; 15 bases map to TRBD2. The CDR3 is 15 amino acids. Germline V gene sequence: CDR1 SGHDT, CDR2 YYEEEE. V dropped 0 bases and J dropped 10; count of bases not matched to a gene: 2. The CDR3 loop is CASSLAGTSGGEQFF. As DNA, the CDR3 is TGTGCCAGCAGCTTGGCCGGGACTAGCGGGGGGGAGCAGTTCTTC.

The chain uses TRBV4-1 and TRBJ2-1; 7 positions match TRBD2. The germline CDR1 and CDR2 sequences are MGHRA and YSYEKL. This CDR3 spans 15 amino acids. Losses at the gene ends were 4 bases for V and 3 bases for J; bases not matched to a gene: 6. The CDR3 protein is CASSRSGELYNEQFF. As DNA, the CDR3 is TGCGCCAGCAGCCGAAGCGGGGAACTCTACAATGAGCAGTTCTTC.

This clonotype occurred a few times. The CDR3 sequence: CASSLSAQGDTSNTGELFF. The CDR3 coding sequence is TGCGCCAGCAGCTTGAGTGCACAGGGGGATACGTCGAACACCGGGGAGCTGTTTTTT. The chain uses TRBV5-1 and TRBJ2-2; 8 bases are a match to TRBD1. CDR1 and CDR2 from the germline V gene are SGHRS and YFSETQ. V was pared by 1 base and J by 0 bases, with 11 bases of the junction left unmatched. The CDR3 runs 19 residues.

This clonotype was picked up a small number of times. V usage is TRBV15 and J usage is TRBJ2-3; 8 nucleotides match TRBD2. V was pared by 3 bases and J by 6 bases, with 8 bases of the junction left unmatched. There are 15 residues in the CDR3. Germline V gene lookup returns CDR1 LNHNV and CDR2 YYDKDF (reference sequence). The CDR3 reads CATSRTAGVLDTQYF. The DNA of the CDR3 is TGTGCCACCAGCAGGACAGCGGGGGTCCTGGATACGCAGTATTTT.

This clonotype was seen repeatedly, ten times or more. The chain combines TRBV12-3 or TRBV12-4 with TRBJ2-2; TRBD1 matches 11 bases. After removal of 5 bases from V and 5 bases from J, the junction contained 4 bases not matched to a gene. This CDR3 contains 15 residues. CDR3 sequence: CASSTGTGGTGELFF. DNA for the CDR3: TGTGCCAGCAGTACCGGGACAGGGGGGACCGGGGAGCTGTTTTTT.

The chain carries TRBV9 and TRBJ1-4, with 10 bases aligning to TRBD1. V was clipped by 3 bases and J by 5 bases; unmatched bases: 1. The CDR3 spans 14 residues. CDR1 and CDR2 (germline): SGDLS, YYNGEE. CDR3: CASSADRGNEKLFF. CDR3 DNA: TGTGCCAGCAGCGCGGACAGGGGGAATGAAAAACTGTTTTTT. The whole variable domain, filled in from reference TRBV9 and TRBJ1-4, reads DSGVTQTPKHLITATGQRVTLRCSPRSGDLSVYWYQQSLDQGLQFLIQYYNGEERAKGNILERFSAQQFPDLHSELNLSSLELGDSALYFCASSADRGNEKLFFGSGTQLSVL.

V usage is TRBV4-2 and J usage is TRBJ2-7; 7 nucleotides agree with TRBD2. CDR3 size: 13 residues. The ends lost 4 bases at V and 5 bases at J; junction bases unmatched: 5. Germline assignment: CDR1 LGHNA and CDR2 YNFKEQ. The CDR3 protein is CASSPGSGDEQYF. In nucleotides, the CDR3 is TGTGCCAGCAGCCCGGGAAGCGGGGACGAGCAGTACTTC.

The chain has TRBV4-1 and TRBJ2-7, with D possibly being TRBD1 (6 bases). The V end lost 0 bases, the J end lost 3 bases, and 9 bases lay between the germline ends. This CDR3 is 14 amino acids long. Germline assignment: CDR1 MGHRA and CDR2 YSYEKL. CDR3 residues: CASSQDTGIYEQYF. CDR3 DNA sequence: TGCGCCAGCAGCCAAGATACAGGGATCTACGAGCAGTACTTC.

This clonotype came up a few times. The J gene is TRBJ2-6, the V gene TRBV10-3; TRBD1 agrees at 7 bases. This CDR3 has 17 residues. The germline gives CDR1 ENHRY, CDR2 SYGVKD. V was pared by 11 bases and J by 0 bases, with 13 bases of the junction left unmatched. This chain's CDR3 is CAAIPAGGDSGANVLTF. For the CDR3, the DNA is TGTGCCGCCATACCGGCAGGGGGTGACTCTGGGGCCAACGTCCTGACTTTC.

The chain recombines TRBV29-1 with TRBJ2-7, with 7 bases that match TRBD1. This CDR3 contains 12 residues. Germline values: CDR1 SQVTM, CDR2 ANQGSEA. Trimming took 7 bases from V and 4 from J; bases not matched to a gene: 7. The CDR3: CSALDREYEQYF. The CDR3 DNA sequence: TGCAGCGCTCTCGACAGGGAGTACGAGCAGTACTTC.

This clonotype was detected a few times. This chain links TRBV15 with TRBJ1-2; D uncertain. V lost 4 bases, J lost 6 bases, and 15 bases lay in between. The germline V gene encodes CDR1 LNHNV and CDR2 YYDKDF (reference sequence). The CDR3 contains 14 residues. The CDR3 DNA reads as TGTGCCACCAGCATACAAGTGACGAGCGATGGCTACACCTTC. Amino acids: CATSIQVTSDGYTF.

J is TRBJ2-2 and V is TRBV12-3 or TRBV12-4; tentative D call: TRBD1 (5 bases). The CDR3 totals 15 residues. The V and J ends lost 2 bases and 2 bases respectively, with 9 bases between them. The DNA for the CDR3 is TGTGCCAGCAGTTTATCCAGGGATAACACCGGGGAGCTGTTTTTT. It codes for CASSLSRDNTGELFF.

The chain combines TRBV9 with TRBJ2-5, with D maybe TRBD2 (5 bases). V lost 0 bases and J lost 4, with 13 bases in between. This CDR3 has 15 amino acids. Germline lookup yields CDR1 SGDLS and CDR2 YYNGEE. This CDR3 reads CASSVVAGRRETQYF. The DNA for the CDR3 is TGTGCCAGCAGCGTAGTGGCGGGTCGTAGAGAGACCCAGTACTTC.

This clonotype has only a few counts. The chain carries TRBV6-1 and TRBJ2-3, with D tentatively TRBD2 (6 bases). Trimming shortened V by 6 bases and J by 5 bases, and 12 bases separated the two germline ends. The germline gives CDR1 MNHNS, CDR2 SASEGT. This CDR3 spans 13 amino acids. The DNA of the CDR3 is TGTGCCAGCAGCCCCCCCGGGGGAGATACGCAGTATTTT. It encodes CASSPPGGDTQYF.

Only a few counts were recorded for this clonotype. The V gene is TRBV27, the J gene TRBJ1-2; 11 bases agree with TRBD1. Germline-derived CDR1 and CDR2 are MNHEY and SMNVEV (reference sequence). This CDR3 has 15 residues. Unmatched junction bases numbered 3, after V lost 2 bases and J lost 4 bases. The CDR3 coding sequence is TGTGCCAGCAGTTTACGGGACAGGGGGATCTATGGCTACACCTTC. Amino acid sequence: CASSLRDRGIYGYTF.

This clonotype was detected a few times. The J gene is TRBJ1-5, the V gene TRBV5-6; no firm D call. Germline V gene data show CDR1 as SGHDT and CDR2 as YYEEEE. V shed 2 bases and J shed 7 bases, with 13 bases lying between them. The CDR3 contains 14 residues. CDR3 DNA: TGTGCCAGCAGCTTACTTTCATCGATGCAGCCCCAGCATTTT. It codes for CASSLLSSMQPQHF.

The gene calls are TRBV5-6 and TRBJ2-7; a weak D match, TRBD2 (5 bases). Trimming took off 1 base at V and 7 bases at J, with 9 bases between the two ends. CDR3 length equals 12 residues. The germline gives CDR1 SGHDT, CDR2 YYEEEE. The CDR3 loop reads CASSLYGGEQYF. For the CDR3, the DNA is TGTGCCAGCAGCTTGTACGGCGGGGAGCAGTACTTC.